This T cell receptor (beta chain) was sequenced during a study of blood T cell repertoires in COVID-19. Study details: The origin of the acute and convalescent COVID-19 samples was the United States, Italy and Spain. PBMCs, B-cell-depleted T cells, or T cells provided the cDNA or gDNA that made up the material.

Authors' data handling: Nucleated cell number was recorded as an estimate derived from reference gene primer amplification. This table comes from immunoSEQ multiplex PCR, and its TCRdb copy is limited to in-frame clones, with some not included. The V and J calls and clone size were taken over from that table, and D and trimming were inferred from the DNA. The sample comprises 240,000 or so clones, roughly 80% of which are singletons, and around 12% rests with the top ten. The CDR3 extends over 15 amino acids. Trimming cost V 5 bases and J 0 bases, with 10 bases left between them. CDR1 is LNHDA, CDR2 SQIVND, per germline (reference sequence).

V usage is TRBV19 and J usage is TRBJ2-2; perhaps TRBD2 as D (6 bases). The sequence was collected from a woman aged 60 to 75 with active or convalescent COVID-19. Sequenced: peripheral blood. In nucleotides, the CDR3 is TGTGCCAGTAGTTTTCCGGGGGCGAACACCGGGGAGCTGTTTTTT. The encoded protein is CASSFPGANTGELFF.